The 15 T cell receptor beta chains given below trace back to one sample, sequenced in a study of T cells in Graves' hyperthyroidism and ophthalmopathy. The TCR beta CDR3 regions underwent amplification using RNA transcripts as the source. In the first-round RT-PCR of the TCR CDR3, the HTBI primer set was used. MiXCR, run by TCRdb on the multiplex PCR reads, gives a single entry per CDR3 protein. The sample lists approximately 520,000 distinct CDR3 sequences; about a fifth were seen once. Material for sequencing was blood. Receptors were obtained from a man aged 18 to 35 with Graves' hyperthyroidism.

The V gene is TRBV20-1, the J gene TRBJ1-5; D is possibly TRBD1 (5 bases). The CDR3 contains 16 residues. CDR1 and CDR2 (germline): DFQATT, SNEGSKA (reference sequence). The V and J ends lost 1 base and 0 bases respectively, with 13 bases between them. CDR3 sequence (DNA): TGCAGTGCTAGAGCGGGGCTGTTAATTAGCAATCAGCCCCAGCATTTT. Protein sequence: CSARAGLLISNQPQHF.

The chain links TRBV6-5 to TRBJ2-7, with TRBD2 matching 7 bases. The V gene's germline CDR1 is MNHEY and CDR2 SVGAGI. The junction had 7 bases not matched to a gene; V was cut back by 2 bases and J by 3 bases. The CDR3 totals 15 residues. The chain's CDR3 is CASSYPASGNYEQYF. In nucleotides, the CDR3 is TGTGCCAGCAGTTACCCGGCTAGCGGTAACTACGAGCAGTACTTC.

CDR3 in DNA: TGTGCCAGCAGTGGGGCTTATAATTCACCCCTCCACTTT. As protein: CASSGAYNSPLHF. This chain links TRBV12-3 or TRBV12-4 with TRBJ1-6; possible D gene TRBD1, 5 bases. Trimming stripped 5 bases from V and 4 bases from J, with 6 bases between. This CDR3 region has 13 residues.

About this clonotype: Germline and junction disagree at one end, which may indicate a read error. The V and J genes are TRBV6-1 and TRBJ2-5, with 13 bases identical to TRBD2. The CDR3 spans 16 residues. Germline CDR1 MNHNS, CDR2 SASEGT. The CDR3 nucleotides read TGTGGCAGCAGCTTCCAGGGGACTAGCGGGGAGGAGACCCAGTACTTC. This codes for CGSSFQGTSGEETQYF.

Ten or more counts support this clonotype. This chain uses TRBV29-1 with TRBJ2-2; TRBD2 aligns across 10 bases. Germline V gene lookup returns CDR1 SQVTM and CDR2 ANQGSEA. The CDR3 loop spans 17 amino acids. Trimming at V came to 7 bases and at J to 4 bases, leaving 15 bases not matched to a gene. The CDR3 spells CSALQVAGGFFTGELFF. The CDR3 bases are TGCAGCGCCCTCCAAGTAGCGGGGGGCTTCTTCACCGGGGAGCTGTTTTTT.

Note on this clonotype: A much larger clone differs from this one at a single base, so this may be a read error. The final CDR3 position lacks the conserved phenylalanine or tryptophan, pointing to a likely read error. V usage is TRBV29-1 and J usage is TRBJ2-7, with 9 positions matching TRBD2. Germline assignment: CDR1 SQVTM and CDR2 ANQGSEA. The length of the CDR3 is 15 residues. The trim removed 0 bases at V and 7 bases at J, leaving 10 bases unmatched. The CDR3 DNA follows: TGCAGCGTTGAAGATGAAGTAGCGGGGGATGGGGAGCAGTACTCC. It codes for CSVEDEVAGDGEQYS.

This chain connects TRBV4-2 to TRBJ2-2; no firm D call. Germline CDR1 reads LGHNA; CDR2 reads YNFKEQ. CDR3 length: 16 residues. The V and J ends lost 0 bases and 0 bases respectively, with 8 bases between them. The CDR3 spells CASSQDVPTNTGELFF. DNA of the CDR3: TGTGCCAGCAGCCAAGATGTCCCTACGAACACCGGGGAGCTGTTTTTT.

The chain combines TRBV3-1 with TRBJ1-1; tentatively, D is TRBD1 (5 bases). The germline V and J ends were trimmed by 0 bases and 10 bases, with 12 bases remaining between them. This CDR3 comprises 13 residues. Germline values: CDR1 LGHDT, CDR2 YNNKEL (reference sequence). This CDR3 reads CASSQDRGTSAFF. CDR3 sequence (DNA): TGTGCCAGCAGCCAAGATAGGGGCACGTCAGCTTTCTTT.

The chain recombines TRBV7-9 with TRBJ2-7; TRBD1 matches at 8 bases. This CDR3 has 13 residues. Germline V lookup: CDR1 SEHNR, CDR2 FQNEAQ (reference sequence). J lost 4 bases, V lost 9 bases, and 8 bases had no gene match. The chain's CDR3 is CASGDRGLYEQYF. Written as DNA, the CDR3 is TGTGCCAGTGGAGACAGGGGACTGTACGAGCAGTACTTC.

Comments on this clonotype: A much larger clonotype is one base distant, so this may be a read error. The chain combines TRBV29-1 with TRBJ1-5, with 11 bases lining up with TRBD1. This CDR3 region has 13 residues. CDR1 and CDR2 from the germline V gene are SQVTM and ANQGSEA. CDR3 in DNA: TGCATCGTTGGGAAGGGACAGGGGGATACCCAGCATTTT. Residues: CIVGKGQGDTQHF.

This clonotype was observed at least ten times. J is TRBJ1-5 and V is TRBV7-9, with 11 nucleotides matching TRBD1. V was pared by 1 base and J by 7 bases, with 6 bases of the junction left unmatched. CDR3 size: 16 residues. Per the germline V gene, CDR1 is SEHNR and CDR2 is FQNEAQ (reference sequence). The CDR3 protein is CASSLGTGGGNQPQHF. The DNA of the CDR3 is TGTGCCAGCAGCTTAGGGACAGGGGGCGGTAACCAGCCCCAGCATTTT.

This clonotype came up many times. The chain employs TRBV27 and TRBJ2-2; 10 nucleotides match TRBD2. With 2 bases clipped from V and 2 bases from J, the junction kept 5 bases outside the gene matches. This CDR3 comprises 17 residues. CDR1 MNHEY and CDR2 SMNVEV come from the germline V gene (reference sequence). In DNA form, the CDR3 reads TGTGCCAGCAGTTTAATGGCTAGCGGGGGCAACACCGGGGAGCTGTTTTTT. This gives the protein CASSLMASGGNTGELFF.

This chain links TRBV12-3 or TRBV12-4 with TRBJ2-5; either TRBD1 or TRBD2 may supply D (5 bases each). V lost 5 bases and J lost 1, with 23 bases in between. This CDR3 comprises 18 residues. The CDR3 DNA is TGTGCCAGCAGTCCAGCAGGGCGGGTTAATACAGTCCAAGAGACCCAGTACTTC. Protein: CASSPAGRVNTVQETQYF.

This clonotype was counted at least ten times. The chain uses TRBV20-1 and TRBJ1-6; possibly TRBD1 for D (6 bases). In germline, CDR1 is DFQATT, CDR2 SNEGSKA (reference sequence). The CDR3 covers 15 residues. V lost 5 bases and J lost 7, with 18 bases in between. CDR3 protein: CSAPLLGRGNSPLHF. The CDR3 DNA is TGCAGTGCTCCCCTCCTGGGCAGGGGAAATTCACCCCTCCACTTT.

Ten or more counts support this clonotype. The rearrangement joins TRBV29-1 to TRBJ2-7; tentative D call: TRBD1 (5 bases). The CDR3 is 11 amino acids. The V gene's germline CDR1 is SQVTM and CDR2 ANQGSEA. Between the trimmed V and J ends, which lost 6 bases and 4 bases, there was a span of 10 bases. In nucleotides, the CDR3 is TGCAGCGTGACAGACCGTTACGAGCAGTACTTC. The encoded protein is CSVTDRYEQYF.